This T cell receptor beta chain comes out of a study of shared clonotypes between healthy human individuals. In replicate PCRs of sorted subsets, roughly 190 ng DNA, about 30,000 T cell genomes, was used. Original data processing: In the immunoSEQ data, sequences were junction-only and lacked quality scores, so filtering differed. Sequencing used immunoSEQ multiplex PCR; TCRdb keeps in-frame clones, though not all of them. The D gene and trimming were derived from the DNA, and the V and J assignments and clone size from that table. The table shows 2,500,000 or so clones, with around nine tenths occurring only once. As to this clone: What it binds is not known.

The CDR3 is made up of 14 amino acids. Germline V gives CDR1 LNHDA, CDR2 SQIVND (reference sequence). Trimming stripped 6 bases from V and 4 bases from J, with 12 bases between. The study's findings and limits: Collection of samples was limited to blood; tissue repertoires likely differ. Few donors restricted represented genetic and exposure-history diversity.

This rearrangement joins TRBV19 to TRBJ1-4; a possible D gene is TRBD1 (5 bases). Specimen: naive CD4+ T cells sorted from blood. The subset is: CD45RA+ positively selected. The receptor's source is a man younger than 30 in good health. CDR3 in DNA: TGTGCCAGTAGACAGGACGGTTTTAATGAAAAACTGTTTTTT. Protein sequence: CASRQDGFNEKLFF. Complete variable domain (other parts from reference TRBV19 and TRBJ1-4): DGGITQSPKYLFRKEGQNVTLSCEQNLNHDAMYWYRQDPGQGLRLIYYSQIVNDFQKGDIAEGYSVSREKKESFPLTVTSAQKNPTAFYLCASRQDGFNEKLFFGSGTQLSVL.